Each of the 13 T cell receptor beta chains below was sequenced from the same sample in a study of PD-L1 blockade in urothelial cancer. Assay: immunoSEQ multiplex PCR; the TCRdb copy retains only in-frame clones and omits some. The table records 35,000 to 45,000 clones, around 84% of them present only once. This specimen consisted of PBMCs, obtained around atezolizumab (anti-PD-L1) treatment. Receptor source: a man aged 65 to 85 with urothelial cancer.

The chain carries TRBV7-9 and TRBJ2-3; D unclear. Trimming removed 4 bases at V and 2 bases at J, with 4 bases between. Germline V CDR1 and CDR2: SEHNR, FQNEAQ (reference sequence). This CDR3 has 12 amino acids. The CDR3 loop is CASSSYTDTQYF. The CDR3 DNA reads TGTGCCAGCAGCTCTTACACAGATACGCAGTATTTT.

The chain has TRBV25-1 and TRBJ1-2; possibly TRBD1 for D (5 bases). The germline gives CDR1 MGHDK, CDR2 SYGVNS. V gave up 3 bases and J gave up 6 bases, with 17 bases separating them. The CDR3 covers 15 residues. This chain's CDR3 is CASSDPDRSLDGYTF. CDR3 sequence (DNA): TGTGCCAGCAGTGATCCTGACAGATCCCTGGATGGCTACACCTTC.

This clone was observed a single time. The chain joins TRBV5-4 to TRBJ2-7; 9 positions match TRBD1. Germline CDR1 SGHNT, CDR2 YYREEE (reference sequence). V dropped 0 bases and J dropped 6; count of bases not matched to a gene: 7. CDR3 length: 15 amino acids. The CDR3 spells CASSLGDRAPSEQYF. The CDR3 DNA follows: TGTGCCAGCAGCTTGGGGGACAGGGCCCCCAGCGAGCAGTACTTC.

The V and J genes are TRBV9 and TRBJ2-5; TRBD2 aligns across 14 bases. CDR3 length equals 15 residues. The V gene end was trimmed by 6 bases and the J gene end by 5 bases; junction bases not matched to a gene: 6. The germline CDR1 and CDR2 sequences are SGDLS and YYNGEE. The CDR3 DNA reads TGTGCCAGCACCAGACTAGCGGGAGGGCCTGAGACCCAGTACTTC. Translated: CASTRLAGGPETQYF.

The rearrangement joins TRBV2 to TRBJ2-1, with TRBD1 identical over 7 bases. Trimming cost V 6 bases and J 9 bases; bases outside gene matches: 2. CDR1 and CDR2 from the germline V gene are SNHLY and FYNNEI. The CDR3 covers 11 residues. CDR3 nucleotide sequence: TGTGCCAGCAGAGGGGGCACTGAGCAGTTCTTC. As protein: CASRGGTEQFF. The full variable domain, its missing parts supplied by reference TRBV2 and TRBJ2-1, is EPEVTQTPSHQVTQMGQEVILRCVPISNHLYFYWYRQILGQKVEFLVSFYNNEISEKSEIFDDQFSVERPDGSNFTLKIRSTKLEDSAMYFCASRGGTEQFFGPGTRLTVL.

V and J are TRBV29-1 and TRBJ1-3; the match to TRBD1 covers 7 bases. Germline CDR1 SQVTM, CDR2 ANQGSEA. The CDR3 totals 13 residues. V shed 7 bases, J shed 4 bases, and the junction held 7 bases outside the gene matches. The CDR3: CSAQQGSGNTIYF. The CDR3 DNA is TGCAGCGCTCAACAGGGGTCAGGAAACACCATATATTTT.

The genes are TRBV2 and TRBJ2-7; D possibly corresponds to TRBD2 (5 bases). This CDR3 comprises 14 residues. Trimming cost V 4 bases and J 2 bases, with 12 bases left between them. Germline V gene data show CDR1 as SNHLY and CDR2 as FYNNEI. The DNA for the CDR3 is TGTGCCAGCAGTGCCTTCGGGGTTCCCTACGAGCAGTACTTC. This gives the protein CASSAFGVPYEQYF.

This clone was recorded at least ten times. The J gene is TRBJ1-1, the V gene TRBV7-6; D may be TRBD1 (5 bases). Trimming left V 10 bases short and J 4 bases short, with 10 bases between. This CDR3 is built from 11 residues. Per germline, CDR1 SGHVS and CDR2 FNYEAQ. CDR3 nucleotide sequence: TGTGCCACACAGGAGGGCACTGAAGCTTTCTTT. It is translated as CATQEGTEAFF.

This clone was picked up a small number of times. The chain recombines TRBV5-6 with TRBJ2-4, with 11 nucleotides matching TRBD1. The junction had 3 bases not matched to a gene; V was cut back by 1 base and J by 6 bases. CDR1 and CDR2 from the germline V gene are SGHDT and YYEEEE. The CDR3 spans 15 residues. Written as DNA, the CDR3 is TGTGCCAGCAGCTTGCGGGACAGGGGGTCAAACATTCAGTACTTC. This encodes CASSLRDRGSNIQYF.

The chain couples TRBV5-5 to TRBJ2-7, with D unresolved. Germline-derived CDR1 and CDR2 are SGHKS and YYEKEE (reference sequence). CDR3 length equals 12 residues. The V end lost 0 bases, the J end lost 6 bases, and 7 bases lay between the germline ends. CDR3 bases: TGTGCCAGCAGCTTGGTCGGGTCCGAGCAGTACTTC. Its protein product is CASSLVGSEQYF.

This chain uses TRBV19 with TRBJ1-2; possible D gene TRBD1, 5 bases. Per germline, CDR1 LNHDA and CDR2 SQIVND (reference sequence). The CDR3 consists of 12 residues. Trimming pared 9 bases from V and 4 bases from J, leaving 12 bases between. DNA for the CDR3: TGTGCCAGCACCGTTGGGGCCTATGGCTACACCTTC. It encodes CASTVGAYGYTF.

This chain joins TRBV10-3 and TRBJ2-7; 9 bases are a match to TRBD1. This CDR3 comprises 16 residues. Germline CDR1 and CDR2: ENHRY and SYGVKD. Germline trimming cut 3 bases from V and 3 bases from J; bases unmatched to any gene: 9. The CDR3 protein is CAISDTDRGYLYEQYF. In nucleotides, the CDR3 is TGTGCCATCAGTGATACGGACAGGGGTTACCTCTACGAGCAGTACTTC.

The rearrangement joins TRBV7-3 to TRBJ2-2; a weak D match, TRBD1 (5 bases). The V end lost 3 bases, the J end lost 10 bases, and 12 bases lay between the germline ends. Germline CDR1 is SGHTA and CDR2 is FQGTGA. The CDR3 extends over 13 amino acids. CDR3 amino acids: CASSFPGNVELFF. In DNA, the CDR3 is TGTGCCAGCAGCTTTCCAGGGAACGTGGAGCTGTTTTTT.